The 20 T cell receptor beta chains reported below all come from one sample, sequenced in a study of blood T cell repertoires in COVID-19 (dated by TCRdb to 2020 to 2022). The library was built by means of the immunoSEQ multiplex PCR assay. TCRdb obtained this table from immuneACCESS and retained in-frame rearrangements with V and J assigned. These tables miss some clones; where compared with another copy, unresolved V genes account for less than half of the shortfall, and the remainder is unexplained. The sample includes some 65,000 clones, with 90% observed a single time. The top ten constitute 1.3% of the sample. The sample was peripheral blood. Every receptor here comes from a man between 60 and 75 years old with acute or convalescent COVID-19.

This chain links TRBV24-1 with TRBJ2-2; 10 bases are a match to TRBD1. From germline, CDR1 is KGHDR and CDR2 SFDVKD. This CDR3 comprises 17 residues. Trimming removed 5 bases from V and 7 bases from J; junction bases left unmatched: 12. As DNA, the CDR3 is TGTGCCACCAGTGCCACCCTTGGGACAGGGGCCAGCGGGGAGCTGTTTTTT. Its translation is CATSATLGTGASGELFF.

V usage is TRBV2 and J usage is TRBJ1-1; possibly TRBD1 for D (6 bases). CDR1 and CDR2 (germline): SNHLY, FYNNEI. V lost 5 bases and J 3 bases, leaving 16 bases between the germline ends. CDR3 length: 15 residues. In nucleotides, the CDR3 is TGTGCCAGCAGTCTCCCGGGACACACGGACACTGAAGCTTTCTTT. Protein sequence: CASSLPGHTDTEAFF.

This chain joins TRBV27 and TRBJ2-2; 13 bases line up with TRBD2. The CDR3 extends over 17 amino acids. Germline loops: CDR1 MNHEY, CDR2 SMNVEV (reference sequence). V shed 5 bases, J shed 9 bases, and the junction held 12 bases outside the gene matches. CDR3 loop: CASSQKLAGGLYWELFF. In DNA, the CDR3 is TGTGCCAGCAGTCAAAAACTAGCGGGGGGGCTATATTGGGAGCTGTTTTTT.

V gene TRBV7-9 combines with J gene TRBJ1-3; D not resolved. The germline V gene has CDR1 SEHNR and CDR2 FQNEAQ (reference sequence). Trimming stripped 4 bases from V and 4 bases from J, with 20 bases between. The CDR3 totals 17 residues. CDR3 region: CASSSNGEGLWGNTIYF. CDR3 nucleotides: TGTGCCAGCAGCTCCAACGGGGAGGGCCTGTGGGGAAACACCATATATTTT.

The rearrangement links TRBV2 to TRBJ1-6; D is undetermined. The CDR3 contains 16 residues. V was cut by 4 bases and J by 4 bases, with 14 bases left in between. The germline CDR1 and CDR2 sequences are SNHLY and FYNNEI. CDR3 DNA sequence: TGTGCCAGCAGTGTTTCGAGGGAGACTTATAATTCACCCCTCCACTTT. Translated, it gives CASSVSRETYNSPLHF.

This CDR3 is CASSPGSLPTEAFF. The CDR3 DNA is TGTGCCAGCAGCCCCGGGTCCCTACCCACTGAAGCTTTCTTT. The rearrangement uses TRBV5-6 and TRBJ1-1, with no clear D. V gave up 4 bases and J gave up 4 bases, with 14 bases separating them. Germline values: CDR1 SGHDT, CDR2 YYEEEE. The CDR3 sequence is 14 residues long.

The chain joins TRBV11-2 to TRBJ1-1, with D possibly TRBD1 on 6 matching bases. The V end was cut by 7 bases, the J end by 3 bases, with 15 bases between. The CDR3 contains 14 residues. Germline-derived CDR1 and CDR2 are SGHAT and FQNNGV. CDR3 in amino acids: CASMTDRTYTEAFF. CDR3 bases: TGTGCCAGCATGACTGACAGGACCTACACTGAAGCTTTCTTT.

J is TRBJ1-3 and V is TRBV3-1 (or the pseudogene TRBV3-2), with 12 bases aligning to TRBD1. This CDR3 has 18 amino acids. V shed 4 bases and J 3 bases; nucleotides not matched to a gene: 10. Germline values: CDR1 LGHDT, CDR2 YNNKEL (reference sequence). CDR3: CASSRGTGGAGSGNTIYF. The CDR3, as DNA: TGTGCCAGCAGCCGCGGGACAGGGGGCGCGGGAAGTGGAAACACCATATATTTT.

This chain connects TRBV4-2 to TRBJ2-3; the D gene is possibly TRBD2 (5 bases). The CDR3 loop spans 18 amino acids. Trimming removed 4 bases from V and 2 bases from J, with 22 bases in between. The germline V gene encodes CDR1 LGHNA and CDR2 YNFKEQ. The CDR3 DNA reads TGTGCCAGCAGCCTAAGGAGAGGCGACTATGCCTACACAGATACGCAGTATTTT. Translated: CASSLRRGDYAYTDTQYF.

This clone has only one observation. The rearrangement joins TRBV21-1 to TRBJ2-7; the table's D call, TRBD2, has no DNA check behind it. TRBV21-1 is given as a pseudogene. There are 14 residues in the CDR3. CDR3 sequence (DNA): TGTGCCAGCAGCCCTACCCCGGTCTCTTACGAGCAGTACTTC. It translates to CASSPTPVSYEQYF.

This clone was counted only a few times. The sample carries other DNA sequences with the same CDR3. The V call is TRBV5-1, the J call TRBJ1-1; D not certain. This CDR3 comprises 13 residues. CDR1 and CDR2 (germline): SGHRS, YFSETQ. The ends were cut back, 0 bases at V and 3 bases at J, with 6 bases in the middle. In DNA, the CDR3 is TGCGCCAGCAGCTTGGGCGGGGACACTGAAGCTTTCTTT. Its translation is CASSLGGDTEAFF.

V is TRBV5-1 and J is TRBJ2-2, with D possibly being TRBD1 (5 bases). This CDR3 is 15 amino acids long. Germline V lookup: CDR1 SGHRS, CDR2 YFSETQ. Trimming cost V 4 bases and J 5 bases, with 15 bases left between them. CDR3 sequence (DNA): TGCGCCAGCAGCCCCCCGGGCTCAGGGACCGGGGAGCTGTTTTTT. Translating gives CASSPPGSGTGELFF.

The chain employs TRBV6-5 and TRBJ1-1, with 8 positions matching TRBD1. Trimming at V came to 4 bases and at J to 9 bases, leaving 16 bases not matched to a gene. Germline CDR1 and CDR2: MNHEY and SVGAGI. This CDR3 is 16 amino acids long. The DNA of the CDR3 is TGTGCCAGCAGTTCCTACAGTGACAGGGGATCATCCAAAGCTTTCTTT. Translated, it gives CASSSYSDRGSSKAFF.

The chain joins TRBV7-9 to TRBJ1-2, with 7 bases lining up with TRBD1. The germline V gene encodes CDR1 SEHNR and CDR2 FQNEAQ (reference sequence). The CDR3 has 13 amino acids. V shed 6 bases, J shed 3 bases, and the junction held 4 bases outside the gene matches. The CDR3 loop reads CASRRTGDYGYTF. The CDR3 bases are TGTGCCAGCAGGCGTACAGGGGACTATGGCTACACCTTC.

This chain connects TRBV7-2 to TRBJ2-7; D not resolved. The CDR3 runs to 15 residues. The germline CDR1 and CDR2 sequences are SGHTA and FQGNSA. The V gene lost 4 bases and the J gene lost 2 bases, with 15 bases spanning the gap. The CDR3 sequence is CASSSNRASPYEQYF. CDR3 nucleotide sequence: TGTGCCAGCAGCTCAAACCGCGCCTCGCCCTACGAGCAGTACTTC.

The chain joins TRBV7-8 to TRBJ1-6; 9 nucleotides agree with TRBD1. This CDR3 region has 15 residues. Trimming removed 2 bases from V and 10 bases from J; junction bases left unmatched: 6. CDR1 is SGHVS and CDR2 is FQNEAQ in the germline V gene. Here the CDR3 reads CASSLQGQGASPLHF. CDR3 coding DNA: TGTGCCAGCAGCTTACAGGGACAGGGTGCGTCACCCCTCCACTTT.

The genes are TRBV5-5 and TRBJ2-1; 9 bases agree with TRBD1. The germline V gene encodes CDR1 SGHKS and CDR2 YYEKEE (reference sequence). Trimming took 5 bases from V and 16 from J; bases not matched to a gene: 7. The CDR3 has 11 amino acids. CDR3 nucleotides: TGTGCCAGCAGGGACAGGACAGGGGAATTCTTC. Translating it yields CASRDRTGEFF.

This clone was counted a single time. The gene calls are TRBV2 and TRBJ1-5, with D uncertain. CDR3 length: 12 amino acids. Trimming took 5 bases from V and 3 from J, leaving 5 bases between them. Germline-derived CDR1 and CDR2 are SNHLY and FYNNEI. The CDR3 nucleotides are TGTGCCAGCAGTTCATTCAATCAGCCCCAGCATTTT. Its translation is CASSSFNQPQHF.

This rearrangement joins TRBV2 to TRBJ1-4; tentative D call: TRBD1 (5 bases). The germline gives CDR1 SNHLY, CDR2 FYNNEI. The CDR3 has 10 residues. Trimming cost V 11 bases and J 8 bases, with 9 bases left between them. The CDR3, as DNA: TGTGCCCCCAGGGTGGAAAAACTGTTTTTT. Residues: CAPRVEKLFF.

The gene calls are TRBV9 and TRBJ2-1; D is possibly TRBD2 (7 bases). The germline CDR1 and CDR2 sequences are SGDLS and YYNGEE. This CDR3 comprises 12 residues. V was pared by 4 bases and J by 7 bases, with 9 bases between. As DNA, the CDR3 is TGTGCCAGCAGCAGGGGGGGTAATGAGCAGTTCTTC. Amino acids: CASSRGGNEQFF.